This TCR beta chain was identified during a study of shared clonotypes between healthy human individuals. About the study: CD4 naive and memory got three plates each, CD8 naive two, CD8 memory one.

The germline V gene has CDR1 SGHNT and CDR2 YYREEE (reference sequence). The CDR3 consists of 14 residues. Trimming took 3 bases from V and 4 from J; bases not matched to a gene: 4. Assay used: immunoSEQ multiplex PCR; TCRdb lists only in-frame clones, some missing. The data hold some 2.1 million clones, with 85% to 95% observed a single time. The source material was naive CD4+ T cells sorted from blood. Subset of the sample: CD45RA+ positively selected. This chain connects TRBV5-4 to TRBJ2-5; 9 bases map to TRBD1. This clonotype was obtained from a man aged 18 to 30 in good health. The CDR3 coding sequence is TGTGCCAGCAGCTCGGGACAGGGATTAGAGACCCAGTACTTC. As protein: CASSSGQGLETQYF.